The sequence of this T cell receptor (beta chain) was determined in a study of T cell changes during pregnancy in multiple sclerosis. Per germline, CDR1 SGHTA and CDR2 FQGTGA. Unmatched junction bases numbered 2, after V lost 4 bases and J lost 1 base. The CDR3 consists of 15 residues. Some clones are missing from TCRdb's copy, which holds only in-frame ones; the method was immunoSEQ multiplex PCR. Of about 67,000 clones in the sample, 80% to 90% were seen once. This TCR was sampled from a female donor with multiple sclerosis, enrolled in a pregnancy study. Sample: peripheral blood, taken in the first trimester of pregnancy. This chain uses TRBV7-3 with TRBJ2-3, with TRBD2 identical over 10 bases. CDR3 residues: CASSSSGGGTDTQYF. The CDR3 nucleotides are TGTGCCAGCAGCTCTAGCGGGGGTGGCACAGATACGCAGTATTTT.